Sequencing of this T cell receptor beta chain was carried out in a study of blood T cell repertoires in COVID-19. Study background: Sources were T cells, B-cell-depleted T cells, or PBMCs; the material itself was cDNA or gDNA.

The CDR3 has 13 residues. The V gene lost 2 bases and the J gene lost 7 bases, with 11 bases spanning the gap. CDR1 SGHAT and CDR2 FQNNGV come from the germline V gene. Individuals aged about 18 to 100 years were recruited from 24 US areas. Sequencing used immunoSEQ multiplex PCR; TCRdb keeps in-frame clones, though not all of them. The repertoire has about 480,000 clones, 70% to 90% of them found once; the top ten carry around 1.9%. The receptor comes from a woman between 40 and 50 years old who had recovered from COVID-19. Sequencing was performed on PBMCs or T cells enriched from blood (not recorded which). The chain carries TRBV11-2 and TRBJ1-2; D possibly corresponds to TRBD1 (5 bases). The CDR3: CASSLYSRAGYTF. Here the CDR3 DNA reads TGTGCCAGCAGCTTATATTCCAGGGCTGGCTACACCTTC.